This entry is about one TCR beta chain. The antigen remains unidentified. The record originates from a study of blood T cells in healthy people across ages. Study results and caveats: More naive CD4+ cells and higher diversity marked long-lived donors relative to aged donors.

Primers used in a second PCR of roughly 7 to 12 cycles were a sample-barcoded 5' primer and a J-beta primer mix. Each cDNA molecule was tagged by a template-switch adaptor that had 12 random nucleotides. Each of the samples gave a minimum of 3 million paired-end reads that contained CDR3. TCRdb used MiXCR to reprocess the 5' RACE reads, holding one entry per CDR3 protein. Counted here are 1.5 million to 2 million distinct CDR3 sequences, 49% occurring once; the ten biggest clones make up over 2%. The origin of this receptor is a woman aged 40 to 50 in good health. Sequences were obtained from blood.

DNA of the CDR3: TGTGCCAGCAGCTTCGGGCCAATGGGACTCCTAACACTGAATTCACCCCTCCACTTT. Translation gives CASSFGPMGLLTLNSPLHF. This rearrangement joins TRBV7-2 to TRBJ1-6, with D possibly matching TRBD1 (5 bases). The germline gives CDR1 SGHTA, CDR2 FQGNSA. The CDR3 covers 19 residues. Trimming shortened V by 3 bases and J by 7 bases, and 25 bases separated the two germline ends. Complete variable domain (other parts from reference TRBV7-2 and TRBJ1-6): GAGVSQSPSNKVTEKGKDVELRCDPISGHTALYWYRQSLGQGLEFLIYFQGNSAPDKSGLPSDRFSAERTGGSVSTLTIQRTQQEDSAVYLCASSFGPMGLLTLNSPLHFGNGTRLTVT.